This T cell receptor beta chain was sequenced in a study of blood T cell repertoires in COVID-19. Study details: From the United States, Italy and Spain came samples of acute and convalescent COVID-19.

Participants spanned ages about 18 to 100 years and resided in about 25 US areas. All recovered Cohort 3 donors got two negative PCRs, got clearance, or saw symptom resolution. Original methodology: Reference gene primers were amplified, and this amplification served to estimate nucleated cell counts. Generated by immunoSEQ multiplex PCR, the TCRdb table keeps only in-frame clones and is missing some. V and J calls plus clone size are reproduced from that table; the DNA served to infer D and trimming. The table shows some 150,000 clones, with just under 85% occurring only once. The sequenced material came from PBMCs or T cells enriched from blood (not recorded which). The clonotype originates from a man aged 50-59 years who had recovered from COVID-19.

Written as DNA, the CDR3 is TGTGCCAGCAGTTTTACAGGGGAAGCGGGCTACACCTTC. Translating gives CASSFTGEAGYTF. V and J are TRBV27 and TRBJ1-2; the match to TRBD1 covers 7 bases. J was trimmed by 8 bases and V by 3 bases; bases with no gene match: 6. This CDR3 has 13 amino acids. Germline V gene lookup returns CDR1 MNHEY and CDR2 SMNVEV (reference sequence).